The 9 T cell receptor beta chains in this list originate from one sample, sequenced in a study of human T cells and chemical hapten exposure (TCRdb year 2021). The time point tag for this specimen amounts to: pre-sensitization, week 0. In light of the paper, this sample's treatment or condition label describes: therapeutic diphenylcyclopropenone sensitization with weekly scalp DPC. Libraries came from RACE. Sequenced using a NextSeq 500. TCRdb applied fastp at Q25 and MiXCR to the public reads, then kept only in-frame beta chains. CDR3 protein duplicates are merged, each entry listing the most common genes and DNA. The sample table records around 350,000 distinct CDR3 sequences; 4.5% to 7% of these occur just once. About 8.2% of the sample goes to the ten largest clones. The sequences come from whole blood, collected in connection with sensitization to the hapten diphenylcyclopropenone (DPC). These TCRs come from a young woman with alopecia areata. Some clones in this sample may be carry-over from other donors' samples.

The chain combines TRBV10-3 with TRBJ2-3, with 9 bases lining up with TRBD2. This CDR3 spans 16 amino acids. From germline, CDR1 is ENHRY and CDR2 SYGVKD. Trimming cost V 6 bases and J 1 base; bases outside gene matches: 8. CDR3 bases: TGTGCCATCAGCCCCGAGCGGGGGGCGGGCACAGATACGCAGTATTTT. This translates into CAISPERGAGTDTQYF.

The rearrangement links TRBV29-1 to TRBJ1-3; D perhaps matches TRBD1 (5 bases). Germline CDR1 SQVTM, CDR2 ANQGSEA. The CDR3 is 14 residues long. Trimming stripped 6 bases from V and 0 bases from J, with 12 bases between. CDR3 amino acids: CSVPDTRSGNTIYF. The DNA for the CDR3 is TGCAGCGTACCGGACACCCGCTCTGGAAACACCATATATTTT.

This clonotype was recorded at least ten times. The chain recombines TRBV13 with TRBJ1-4; D may be TRBD1 (5 bases). The CDR3 is 15 amino acids. Germline CDR1 is PRHDT and CDR2 is FYEKMQ (reference sequence). The V gene lost 5 bases and the J gene lost 3 bases, with 13 bases spanning the gap. In nucleotides, the CDR3 is TGTGCCAGCAGCAGCCGGGACGGCTCTAATGAAAAACTGTTTTTT. This sequence encodes CASSSRDGSNEKLFF.

The chain links TRBV7-9 to TRBJ1-4, with TRBD1 matching over 7 bases. The CDR3 has 15 amino acids. Trimming took 6 bases from V and 1 from J; bases not matched to a gene: 5. Germline V gene data show CDR1 as SEHNR and CDR2 as FQNEAQ (reference sequence). The CDR3 region is CASSDREETNEKLFF. The CDR3 DNA follows: TGTGCCAGCAGTGACAGGGAGGAAACTAATGAAAAACTGTTTTTT.

This clonotype came up many times. The CDR3 loop reads CASSPSAGGETQYF. The CDR3, as DNA: TGTGCCAGCAGTCCCTCAGCGGGGGGAGAGACCCAGTACTTC. The rearrangement links TRBV12-3 or TRBV12-4 to TRBJ2-5, with 9 bases that match TRBD2. The length of the CDR3 is 14 residues. The V segment lost 5 bases and the J segment 4 bases; nucleotides outside the gene matches: 5.

This clonotype was picked up many times. This chain joins TRBV29-1 and TRBJ2-5, with 9 bases aligning to TRBD1. Trimming took 4 bases from V and 5 from J; bases not matched to a gene: 8. There are 14 residues in the CDR3. CDR1 is SQVTM, CDR2 ANQGSEA, per germline. The CDR3 is CSVATGGGVETQYF. The CDR3 nucleotides are TGCAGCGTTGCAACAGGGGGCGGGGTTGAGACCCAGTACTTC.

The chain links TRBV23-1 to TRBJ1-4; D is uncertain. TRBV23-1 is an ORF; its function is uncertain. The CDR3 loop spans 16 amino acids. The V end lost 7 bases, the J end lost 0 bases, and 15 bases lay between the germline ends. The CDR3 loop is CASILKRAATNEKLFF. CDR3 nucleotides: TGCGCCAGCATTCTCAAGAGGGCCGCAACTAATGAAAAACTGTTTTTT.

About this clonotype itself: It may be a read error: a sequence one base away is much more abundant. The V call is TRBV4-3, the J call TRBJ2-1; D is unresolved. The CDR3 is 17 residues long. Trimming removed 0 bases from V and 2 bases from J, with 14 bases in between. Looked up from germline, CDR1 is LGHNA and CDR2 is YSLEER. CDR3 nucleotides: TGCGCCAGCAGCCAAGACGGGTCCACAGATACCTACAATGAGCAGTTCTTC. The encoded protein is CASSQDGSTDTYNEQFF.

This clonotype came up many times. The J gene is TRBJ2-5, the V gene TRBV3-1; 11 bases align to TRBD2. The germline V gene encodes CDR1 LGHDT and CDR2 YNNKEL (reference sequence). Trimming removed 4 bases from V and 9 bases from J; junction bases left unmatched: 10. The length of the CDR3 is 15 residues. CDR3 sequence (DNA): TGTGCCAGCAGCCTGACTAGCGGGGACACTGGGGCCCAGTACTTC. Amino acids: CASSLTSGDTGAQYF.